This T cell receptor beta chain was documented in a study of tumor-infiltrating lymphocytes in primary liver carcinoma. The study co-extracted DNA and RNA from around 20-30 mg of unsorted bulk tissue. Each participant had primary liver carcinoma, and surgical resection was the treatment. No treatment had been given to the patients, who were chronically infected with HBV. On this clonotype: This likely comes from a read error, as the CDR3 has no conserved phenylalanine or tryptophan at its end. The limits of the CDR3 on the DNA are not certain, so only TCRdb's listed CDR3 is given.

The CDR3 is made up of 14 amino acids, end residues included. The V gene's germline CDR1 is SGHAT and CDR2 FQNNGV. With a constant-region primer, TCR beta cDNA was made from approximately 520 ng of total RNA. Generation of the TCR beta libraries relied on three nested multiplex PCR rounds using slightly modified ARM-PCR. The first two PCR rounds used TRBV1-TRBV30 forward primers with a C-beta reverse primer, roughly 10 cycles each. Via MiXCR, TCRdb re-called the multiplex PCR reads, giving one row per CDR3 protein. Found here are about 64,000 distinct CDR3 sequences, roughly two thirds of them singletons; the top ten hold around 44%.

V is TRBV11-2 and J is TRBJ2-5; the D call of TRBD1 is as the table states it, not checked on the DNA. This clonotype originated in a man aged 35 to 55 with primary liver carcinoma and hepatitis B virus infection. The sample was liver tumor tissue from sampling region 4. Sample subset: tumor region T4, right-lateral pole. Here the CDR3 reads CASGLVAGMETHYS.